This TCR beta chain was recovered during a study of blood T cells in healthy people across ages. Trimming removed 2 bases from V and 9 bases from J, with 11 bases in between. The germline V gene has CDR1 LGHNA and CDR2 YSLEER. This CDR3 has 13 residues. Isolation recovered at least 6.5 million PBMCs from every sample. The use of a sample-barcoded 5' primer and a J-beta primer mix characterized a second PCR of roughly 6 to 11 cycles. TCRdb ran MiXCR on the 5' RACE reads and lists one entry per CDR3 protein. The sample consists of roughly 1.5 million distinct CDR3 sequences, about 42% of them appearing once. This clonotype showed up just a few times.

This clonotype originated in a woman under 30 in good health. The chain has TRBV4-3 and TRBJ2-1; no clear D. The source material was blood. The CDR3 loop is CASSQRRLTEQFF. The CDR3 bases are TGCGCCAGCAGCCAAAGGCGACTCACTGAGCAGTTCTTC.